The 26 T cell receptor beta chains given below trace back to one sample, sequenced in a study of blood T cells in healthy people across ages. Primed by a sample-barcoded 5' primer and a J-beta primer mix, a second PCR proceeded for roughly 7 to 12 cycles. TCRdb passed the 5' RACE reads through MiXCR, listing each CDR3 protein once. This sample has 350,000 to 450,000 distinct CDR3 sequences, with more than 45% found just once. The sample comprised blood. All receptors derive from a man in his 60s in good health.

The CDR3 loop is CSARGTSGRSSYNEQFF. The CDR3 DNA reads as TGCAGTGCTAGAGGGACTAGCGGGAGGAGCTCCTACAATGAGCAGTTCTTC. V and J are TRBV20-1 and TRBJ2-1; 14 bases fit TRBD2. CDR3 length equals 17 residues. The germline V gene encodes CDR1 DFQATT and CDR2 SNEGSKA (reference sequence). Germline trimming cut 1 base from V and 0 bases from J; bases unmatched to any gene: 2.

A note on this clonotype: The junction and the germline gene differ at one end; a read error may be behind it. The CDR3 here is CSAASGTNTGEPFF. The CDR3 DNA reads as TGCAGTGCAGCTAGCGGGACGAACACCGGGGAGCCGTTCTTC. V is TRBV20-1 and J is TRBJ2-1; 9 bases map to TRBD2. This CDR3 spans 14 amino acids. The germline V gene encodes CDR1 DFQATT and CDR2 SNEGSKA (reference sequence).

This clonotype was counted a single time. This rearrangement joins TRBV27 to TRBJ2-7; D might be TRBD1 (5 bases). The V end was cut by 4 bases, the J end by 5 bases, with 18 bases between. The V gene's germline CDR1 is MNHEY and CDR2 SMNVEV (reference sequence). The CDR3 is 15 residues long. CDR3 region: CASSWARTGLDEQYF. In DNA, the CDR3 is TGTGCCAGCAGTTGGGCCCGAACAGGCCTCGACGAGCAGTACTTC.

The table lists this clonotype with a few counts. The genes are TRBV20-1 and TRBJ2-5; TRBD1 or TRBD2 may be the D gene (6 bases each). Trimming pared 1 base from V and 2 bases from J, leaving 14 bases between. The length of the CDR3 is 15 residues. Germline CDR1 DFQATT, CDR2 SNEGSKA (reference sequence). The CDR3 is CSARVPRGRQETQYF. The CDR3 DNA is TGCAGTGCTAGAGTTCCCCGGGGGCGACAAGAGACCCAGTACTTC.

The V call is TRBV1, the J call TRBJ2-5; the table's D call of TRBD2 was not tested on the DNA. TRBV1 is marked as a pseudogene. This CDR3 has 16 amino acids. CDR3: CTSSPEDVAGEETQYF. For the CDR3, the DNA is TGCACCAGCAGCCCAGAGGACGTAGCGGGAGAAGAGACCCAGTACTTC.

The rearrangement links TRBV15 to TRBJ2-7; D is possibly TRBD1 (6 bases). V was pared by 1 base and J by 2 bases, with 15 bases between. Germline CDR1 LNHNV, CDR2 YYDKDF (reference sequence). The CDR3 has 16 residues. This CDR3 reads CATSRVAGAFPYEQYF. The CDR3 DNA follows: TGTGCCACCAGCAGAGTGGCAGGGGCATTCCCCTACGAGCAGTACTTC.

This clonotype was seen a handful of times. The CDR3 loop reads CATSDSRAAGEQYF. DNA for the CDR3: TGTGCCACCAGTGATTCACGAGCCGCCGGGGAGCAGTACTTC. The gene calls are TRBV24-1 and TRBJ2-7; D is uncertain. The CDR3 is 14 amino acids. The V gene lost 2 bases and the J gene lost 7 bases, with 14 bases spanning the gap. Germline V gene data show CDR1 as KGHDR and CDR2 as SFDVKD.

This clonotype was observed a few times. The V gene is TRBV12-3 or TRBV12-4, the J gene TRBJ2-1; D is unclear. Trimming stripped 5 bases from V and 7 bases from J, with 6 bases between. The CDR3 runs to 11 residues. The CDR3 DNA sequence: TGTGCCAGCAGTCCTAGGAATGAGCAGTTCTTC. It specifies CASSPRNEQFF.

V gene TRBV12-3 or TRBV12-4 combines with J gene TRBJ2-1; D is perhaps TRBD2 (6 bases). V was clipped by 7 bases and J by 1 base, with 11 bases between them. This CDR3 comprises 14 residues. In DNA form, the CDR3 reads TGTGCCAGCAAAACCGGGACTTCCTACAATGAGCAGTTCTTC. Translated, it gives CASKTGTSYNEQFF.

The chain joins TRBV20-1 to TRBJ2-1; possibly TRBD1 for D (5 bases). V dropped 3 bases and J dropped 4 bases, with 10 bases sitting between them. Germline-derived CDR1 and CDR2 are DFQATT and SNEGSKA (reference sequence). There are 13 residues in the CDR3. The CDR3 DNA reads TGCAGTGCTAGCGCAGGGTCATACAATGAGCAGTTCTTC. Residues: CSASAGSYNEQFF.

V gene TRBV20-1 combines with J gene TRBJ1-5, with a weak D call TRBD1 (6 bases). In germline, CDR1 is DFQATT, CDR2 SNEGSKA (reference sequence). The CDR3 extends over 15 amino acids. V was trimmed by 6 bases and J by 0 bases, leaving 15 bases between them. The CDR3 DNA is TGCAGTGCCCTCGGAGGGGGGGCTAGCAATCAGCCCCAGCATTTT. Its translation: CSALGGGASNQPQHF.

This clonotype has a single count. The chain carries TRBV7-9 and TRBJ2-3; 14 nucleotides agree with TRBD2. There are 17 residues in the CDR3. With 5 bases clipped from V and 6 bases from J, the junction kept 10 bases outside the gene matches. The germline CDR1 and CDR2 sequences are SEHNR and FQNEAQ (reference sequence). Here the CDR3 reads CASSLNMGLAGDDTQYF. The CDR3 DNA sequence: TGTGCCAGCAGCCTAAACATGGGACTAGCGGGGGACGATACGCAGTATTTT. Full variable domain (rest looked up from reference TRBV7-9 and TRBJ2-3): DTGVSQNPRHKITKRGQNVTFRCDPISEHNRLYWYRQTLGQGPEFLTYFQNEAQLEKSRLLSDRFSAERPKGSFSTLEIQRTEQGDSAMYLCASSLNMGLAGDDTQYFGPGTRLTVL.

This clonotype came up a few times. The chain carries TRBV7-9 and TRBJ1-4; no reliable D call. V dropped 5 bases and J dropped 6 bases, with 7 bases sitting between them. The length of the CDR3 is 12 residues. In germline, CDR1 is SEHNR, CDR2 FQNEAQ (reference sequence). CDR3 region: CASSGDDEKLFF. CDR3 nucleotides: TGTGCCAGCAGCGGGGATGATGAAAAACTGTTTTTT.

The genes are TRBV4-2 and TRBJ2-3, with D unresolved. The length of the CDR3 is 15 residues. The V and J ends lost 0 bases and 1 base respectively, with 8 bases between them. The germline V gene has CDR1 LGHNA and CDR2 YNFKEQ. Here the CDR3 DNA reads TGTGCCAGCAGCCAAGATCCCCGGGGCACAGATACGCAGTATTTT. Its translation is CASSQDPRGTDTQYF.

This clonotype was observed a few times. The chain has TRBV6-2 or TRBV6-3 and TRBJ2-1, with no clear D. V shed 5 bases and J shed 5 bases, with 4 bases lying between them. Germline CDR1 and CDR2: MNHEY and SVGEGT. CDR3 size: 11 residues. CDR3: CASSMNNEQFF. Written as DNA, the CDR3 is TGTGCCAGCAGTATGAACAATGAGCAGTTCTTC.

The V gene is TRBV7-2, the J gene TRBJ2-5, with D perhaps TRBD1 (5 bases). V gave up 3 bases and J gave up 4 bases, with 12 bases separating them. The CDR3 loop spans 14 amino acids. CDR1 SGHTA and CDR2 FQGNSA come from the germline V gene. The CDR3 DNA sequence: TGTGCCAGCAGCTTTAGACAGAGTTTAGAGACCCAGTACTTC. This sequence encodes CASSFRQSLETQYF.

CDR3 region: CSASVRGSTLNYGYTF. The CDR3 DNA reads TGCAGTGCCTCCGTTAGGGGGTCGACCCTTAACTATGGCTACACCTTC. The V gene is TRBV20-1, the J gene TRBJ1-2; possible D gene TRBD1, 6 bases. The germline gives CDR1 DFQATT, CDR2 SNEGSKA (reference sequence). CDR3 length equals 16 residues. The V and J ends lost 6 bases and 1 base respectively, with 21 bases between them.

This clonotype was counted once. The rearrangement joins TRBV5-4 to TRBJ2-3; 8 bases are shared with TRBD2. The CDR3 has 15 amino acids. V trimming: 3 bases; J trimming: 2 bases; junction bases outside the gene matches: 5. Germline-derived CDR1 and CDR2 are SGHNT and YYREEE (reference sequence). The CDR3 DNA reads as TGTGCCAGCAGCTGGATAGCGGGAAACACAGATACGCAGTATTTT. This encodes CASSWIAGNTDTQYF.

CDR3 bases: TGTGCCAGCAGCTCGAGAGGGACAACGAACACCGGGGAGCTGTTTTTT. Its translation is CASSSRGTTNTGELFF. The chain links TRBV7-3 to TRBJ2-2, with a tentative D call TRBD1 (6 bases). The CDR3 totals 16 residues. Trimming removed 4 bases at V and 0 bases at J, with 12 bases between. From germline, CDR1 is SGHTA and CDR2 FQGTGA.

The sample holds many counts of this clonotype. This chain links TRBV7-2 with TRBJ2-7; 7 bases map to TRBD1. The germline V gene has CDR1 SGHTA and CDR2 FQGNSA. Unmatched junction bases numbered 3, after V lost 5 bases and J lost 2 bases. The length of the CDR3 is 13 residues. The CDR3 is CASSRQGPYEQYF. CDR3 sequence (DNA): TGTGCCAGCAGCAGACAGGGCCCCTACGAGCAGTACTTC.

The rearrangement uses TRBV12-3 or TRBV12-4 and TRBJ2-1, with TRBD1 identical over 11 bases. V shed 6 bases, J shed 3 bases, and the junction held 1 base outside the gene matches. CDR3 length: 14 residues. Here the CDR3 reads CASRGTGGYNEQFF. The CDR3 bases are TGTGCCAGCAGAGGGACAGGGGGCTACAATGAGCAGTTCTTC.

This clonotype was seen a few times. The chain carries TRBV6-2 or TRBV6-3 and TRBJ2-7; D ambiguous. Germline assignment: CDR1 MNHEY and CDR2 SVGEGT. Trimming took 6 bases from V and 5 from J, leaving 11 bases between them. The CDR3 extends over 12 amino acids. CDR3: CASSTTWDEQYF. For the CDR3, the DNA is TGTGCCAGCAGCACTACGTGGGACGAGCAGTACTTC.

The chain uses TRBV21-1 and TRBJ1-2; the table's D call of TRBD1 was not tested on the DNA. TRBV21-1 is a pseudogene locus. This CDR3 comprises 12 residues. The CDR3 coding sequence is TGTGCCAGCCGACCGGGGGGCAATGGCTACACCTTC. Translating it yields CASRPGGNGYTF.

This chain joins TRBV24-1 and TRBJ2-5; 9 nucleotides agree with TRBD1. This CDR3 has 14 amino acids. The germline CDR1 and CDR2 sequences are KGHDR and SFDVKD. The junction had 4 bases not matched to a gene; V was cut back by 5 bases and J by 4 bases. The CDR3 protein is CATSATGGGETQYF. The DNA for the CDR3 is TGTGCCACCAGTGCTACAGGGGGCGGAGAGACCCAGTACTTC.

The chain is built from TRBV7-2 and TRBJ2-7; maybe TRBD2 (6 bases). Germline CDR1 is SGHTA and CDR2 is FQGNSA. V dropped 0 bases and J dropped 1 base, with 10 bases sitting between them. The CDR3 totals 15 residues. This chain's CDR3 is CASSLARDWSYEQYF. The CDR3 region has the DNA TGTGCCAGCAGCTTAGCCAGGGACTGGTCCTACGAGCAGTACTTC.

The V gene is TRBV24-1, the J gene TRBJ2-7, with TRBD1 matching 7 bases. Germline V lookup: CDR1 KGHDR, CDR2 SFDVKD. CDR3 length equals 14 residues. V was clipped by 8 bases and J by 5 bases; unmatched bases: 11. The CDR3 sequence: CATKTQGVVDEQYF. DNA of the CDR3: TGTGCCACCAAGACTCAGGGGGTGGTAGACGAGCAGTACTTC.